A selection of T cell receptor beta chains follows, all from one sample in a study of cytomegalovirus exposure and HLA in healthy donors. The table came from immunoSEQ multiplex PCR; TCRdb's copy has only in-frame clones and leaves some out. The repertoire holds about 180,000 clones, with about 69% as singletons. Sequencing was carried out using PBMCs. The receptors were sampled from a male donor in good health and CMV-seronegative. Each CDR3 is given with its conserved first and last residue. D genes are given only for firm matches. Clone size is not always given. Where it is, it says once, few, many or a class for expanded clones.

V gene,D gene,J gene,clone size,CDR3 protein,CDR3 DNA
TRBV4-1,TRBD1,TRBJ1-3,-,CASSQEGAGGNTIYF,TGCGCCAGCAGCCAGGAGGGGGCTGGGGGAAACACCATATATTTT
TRBV2,TRBD2,TRBJ2-1,-,CAGYGLADEQFF,TGTGCCGGCTATGGACTAGCGGATGAGCAGTTCTTC
TRBV12-5,-,TRBJ2-7,-,CASGLSPADEQYF,TGTGCTAGTGGTTTGTCCCCGGCGGACGAGCAGTACTTC
TRBV6-1,-,TRBJ2-5,-,CASAGRGETQYF,TGTGCCAGCGCGGGCAGGGGTGAGACCCAGTACTTC
TRBV19,TRBD1,TRBJ1-1,-,CASSTTGALNTEAFF,TGTGCCAGTAGTACGACAGGGGCCCTGAACACTGAAGCTTTCTTT
TRBV12-5,TRBD1,TRBJ1-3,once,CASGTGQVAGNTIYF,TGTGCTAGTGGTACCGGACAGGTCGCTGGAAACACCATATATTTT
TRBV6-1,-,TRBJ2-5,-,CASSLYKETQYF,TGTGCCAGCAGCCTCTATAAAGAGACCCAGTACTTC
TRBV27,TRBD1,TRBJ1-1,-,CASRGQGEAFF,TGTGCCAGCAGGGGACAGGGAGAAGCTTTCTTT
TRBV4-2,TRBD2,TRBJ2-7,once,CASSQDTSGQTYEQYF,TGTGCCAGCAGCCAAGATACTAGCGGGCAAACCTACGAGCAGTACTTC
TRBV28,-,TRBJ1-5,-,CASSFGQTSNQPQHF,TGTGCCAGCAGTTTTGGACAGACTAGCAATCAGCCCCAGCATTTT
TRBV28,-,TRBJ2-3,once,CASSLGSGRGDTQYF,TGTGCCAGCAGTTTAGGTTCGGGTAGGGGAGATACGCAGTATTTT
TRBV6-5,TRBD1,TRBJ1-2,-,CASSPLVGGEGYTF,TGTGCCAGCAGTCCCCTGGTAGGGGGCGAAGGCTACACCTTC
TRBV2,-,TRBJ1-5,few,CASTVRYGPQHF,TGTGCCAGCACAGTCAGGTACGGGCCCCAGCATTTT
TRBV5-1,-,TRBJ2-3,-,CASSLVSGISDTQYF,TGCGCCAGCAGCTTGGTTTCAGGGATATCAGATACGCAGTATTTT
TRBV7-9,TRBD1,TRBJ1-4,-,CASSLDVDRGNQLFF,TGTGCCAGCAGCTTAGATGTGGACAGGGGTAATCAACTGTTTTTT
TRBV6-1,-,TRBJ1-5,-,CASSDSDGYQPQHF,TGTGCCAGCAGTGATTCCGACGGGTATCAGCCCCAGCATTTT
TRBV2,-,TRBJ1-4,-,CASRLQTTNEKLFF,TGTGCCAGCAGGTTACAGACAACTAATGAAAAACTGTTTTTT
TRBV5-1,TRBD1,TRBJ1-2,few,CASSSATGEFGYTF,TGCGCCAGCAGCTCGGCGACAGGGGAGTTTGGCTACACCTTC
TRBV28,TRBD1,TRBJ1-5,-,CASSLRGQGDQPQHF,TGTGCCAGCAGTTTAAGGGGACAGGGGGATCAGCCCCAGCATTTT
TRBV27,TRBD2,TRBJ2-3,-,CASRRLAGGTLSTDTQYF,TGTGCCAGCAGGAGACTAGCGGGAGGCACGCTAAGCACAGATACGCAGTATTTT
TRBV27,-,TRBJ2-1,-,CASTSDGLYNEQFF,TGTGCCAGTACCTCGGACGGACTGTACAATGAGCAGTTCTTC
TRBV28,-,TRBJ1-1,-,CASSSVAQGGTEAFF,TGTGCCAGCAGTTCCGTAGCACAGGGAGGGACTGAAGCTTTCTTT
TRBV11-3,-,TRBJ2-1,once,CASSLDGDLDEQFF,TGTGCCAGCAGCTTAGACGGTGATTTGGATGAGCAGTTCTTC
TRBV10-3,-,TRBJ1-1,few,CASGRPVDTEAFF,TGTGCCTCAGGGCGTCCCGTCGACACTGAAGCTTTCTTT
TRBV5-1,-,TRBJ2-7,-,CASSLEGRGDEQYF,TGCGCCAGCAGCTTGGAGGGCAGGGGGGACGAGCAGTACTTC
TRBV6-6,TRBD2,TRBJ2-3,few,CASSQLAGRRDTQYF,TGTGCCAGCAGCCAACTAGCGGGGCGAAGAGATACGCAGTATTTT
TRBV19,-,TRBJ1-5,few,CASSIQDGQPQHF,TGTGCCAGTAGTATCCAGGATGGCCAGCCCCAGCATTTT
TRBV5-1,TRBD2,TRBJ2-1,-,CASSRTSGGPYNEQFF,TGCGCCAGCAGCCGGACTAGCGGGGGACCTTACAATGAGCAGTTCTTC
TRBV6-6,-,TRBJ2-1,-,CATLQGSSYNEQFF,TGTGCCACCCTCCAAGGGAGCTCCTACAATGAGCAGTTCTTC
TRBV5-4,TRBD2,TRBJ2-1,-,CASSGTSGVYNEQFF,TGTGCCAGCAGCGGGACTAGCGGGGTCTACAATGAGCAGTTCTTC
TRBV4-1,TRBD1,TRBJ1-5,once,CASSPDRGNNQPQHF,TGCGCCAGCAGCCCTGACAGGGGTAACAATCAGCCCCAGCATTTT
TRBV4-1,-,TRBJ1-4,-,CASSPRGGQGEKLFF,TGCGCCAGCAGCCCCCGGGGGGGCCAAGGGGAAAAACTGTTTTTT
TRBV25-1,-,TRBJ2-5,-,CASSVILETQYF,TGTGCCAGCAGTGTTATCTTAGAGACCCAGTACTTC
TRBV2,-,TRBJ1-5,-,CASSEEAGVGAPQHF,TGTGCCAGCAGTGAAGAGGCAGGGGTAGGTGCGCCCCAGCATTTT
TRBV6-5,-,TRBJ1-2,few,CASSPTRDYYGYTF,TGTGCCAGCAGTCCCACCCGAGACTACTATGGCTACACCTTC
TRBV27,-,TRBJ2-7,-,CATCRGPGREQYF,TGTGCCACCTGCAGGGGCCCCGGCCGGGAGCAGTACTTC
TRBV7-3,-,TRBJ2-7,-,CASSLEGAGEQYF,TGTGCCAGCAGCTTAGAGGGGGCGGGGGAGCAGTACTTC
TRBV5-6,-,TRBJ1-1,-,CASSLARNTEAFF,TGTGCCAGCAGCTTGGCCAGGAACACTGAAGCTTTCTTT
TRBV5-1,-,TRBJ1-1,few,CASSLNMNTEAFF,TGCGCCAGCAGCTTGAACATGAACACTGAAGCTTTCTTT
TRBV7-3,-,TRBJ2-4,-,CASSFVGGPSKNIQYF,TGTGCCAGCAGCTTCGTCGGGGGGCCGAGCAAAAACATTCAGTACTTC
TRBV19,-,TRBJ2-6,few,CASAKGRGTGANVLTF,TGTGCCAGTGCAAAGGGACGGGGGACTGGGGCCAACGTCCTGACTTTC
TRBV28,TRBD1,TRBJ1-1,-,CASSFRGLGAFF,TGTGCCAGCAGTTTCAGGGGGTTGGGAGCTTTCTTT